Here is one T cell receptor (beta chain) with its context. The target antigen is unknown. The CDR3 is 16 residues long. V was pared by 1 base and J by 5 bases, with 17 bases between. In germline, CDR1 is KGHSH, CDR2 LQKENI. This record comes from a study of T cell responses to AZD1222 COVID-19 vaccine. Study conclusions and caveats: In the spike-specific TCR repertoire, nearly half reportedly target unmutated variant regions. Repertoire samples came only from after the peak T cell response.

The data were produced by immunoSEQ multiplex PCR, yet TCRdb's version contains in-frame clones alone and is incomplete. The table records 90,000 to 150,000 clones, around 85% of them present only once. V and J are TRBV18 and TRBJ1-1, with a tentative D call TRBD1 (5 bases). The TCR originated in an adult in good health. Specimen: peripheral blood, collected on day 0 of AZD1222 vaccination. CDR3 sequence reads: CASSPRTGSEGTEAFF. The CDR3 DNA sequence: TGTGCCAGCTCACCACGAACAGGAAGTGAGGGAACTGAAGCTTTCTTT. The entire variable domain, with the rest obtained from reference TRBV18 and TRBJ1-1, is as follows: NAGVMQNPRHLVRRRGQEARLRCSPMKGHSHVYWYRQLPEEGLKFMVYLQKENIIDESGMPKERFSAEFPKEGPSILRIQQVVRGDSAAYFCASSPRTGSEGTEAFFGQGTRLTVV.